This record covers a single T cell receptor beta chain. Since all of the isolated RNA was reverse transcribed, expressed TCRB transcripts were what got sequenced. TCRdb keeps only in-frame clones here, not all; method: immunoSEQ multiplex PCR. The table records roughly 300,000 clones, 13% to 15% of them present only once. The germline gives CDR1 SGHRS, CDR2 YFSETQ. With 1 base removed from V and 5 bases from J, the gap between germline ends came to 13 bases. This CDR3 is 15 amino acids long. These data originate in a study of beta chain features in type 1 diabetes. The sample taken for sequencing was central memory CD4+ T cells from blood. The sequence was collected from a man between 25 and 39 years old in good health. V gene TRBV5-1 combines with J gene TRBJ2-1, with TRBD2 as a possible D gene (5 bases). The DNA of the CDR3 is TGCGCCAGCAGCTTGAACGGGGAGCCCCACAATGAGCAGTTCTTC. It specifies CASSLNGEPHNEQFF.